This T cell receptor (beta chain) was sequenced during a study of T cells after yellow fever vaccination. At the level of the study: Each low-cell-number fraction was prepared by means of SMART-Seq v4 Ultra Low Input.

About this clonotype: What it binds is not known.

General study results and limits: Detected again after the booster were most primary-vaccination clones, at nearly 97% CD4 and 88% CD8. Abundant bulk-derived clonotypes could contaminate FACS-sorted repertoires.

Generation of TCR cDNA used 5'RACE template switching (which added a universal primer site and UMIs). TCRdb reanalysed the 5' RACE reads using MiXCR and keeps one entry per CDR3 protein. The sample lists some 170,000 distinct CDR3 sequences, around 9% seen once, with roughly a third in the top ten. Trimming removed 6 bases from V and 4 bases from J; junction bases left unmatched: 11. The CDR3 totals 15 residues. CDR1 is MNHNY and CDR2 is SVGAGI in the germline V gene (reference sequence). Sequenced here: CD8+ T cells sorted from PBMCs, sampled 45 days after the yellow fever booster vaccination. The chain recombines TRBV6-6 with TRBJ2-7; 8 bases map to TRBD2. This receptor was obtained from a young man who received the YFV17D yellow fever vaccine. The CDR3 DNA follows: TGTGCCAGCAGAGGGACCGCGGGAGGAGAGTACGAGCAGTACTTC. Translating gives CASRGTAGGEYEQYF.